The subject of this entry is one T cell receptor (beta chain). The data stem from a study of T cell changes during pregnancy in multiple sclerosis. Libraries were prepared by immunoSEQ multiplex PCR; TCRdb keeps only in-frame clonotypes and omits some of them. This table has about 13,000 clones, about nine tenths appearing once. This receptor was obtained from a female donor with multiple sclerosis, enrolled in a pregnancy study. The material sequenced was CD8+ T cells from peripheral blood mononuclear cells, taken in the first trimester of pregnancy.

CDR3 bases: TGCGCCAGCAGCCCGCGGCAGAGTACCCTCGATTATAGCAATCAGCCCCAGCATTTT. Amino acids: CASSPRQSTLDYSNQPQHF. The chain joins TRBV4-1 to TRBJ1-5, with D uncertain. Trimming removed 4 bases at V and 0 bases at J, with 22 bases between. Germline lookup yields CDR1 MGHRA and CDR2 YSYEKL. This CDR3 comprises 19 residues.